Listed below are T cell receptor beta chains from one sample, sequenced in a study of cytomegalovirus exposure and HLA in healthy donors. The method was immunoSEQ multiplex PCR; TCRdb's version includes in-frame clones alone and lacks a portion of them. Here the sample spans more than 300,000 clones, about nine tenths being singletons. Sequencing was performed on PBMCs. The receptors were gathered from a young woman in good health and CMV-seronegative. Each CDR3 is given with its conserved first and last residue. Fields, in order: J gene, CDR3 length, V gene, CDR3 protein.

j_gene: TRBJ2-3; len: 15; v_gene: TRBV7-6; CDR3aa: CASTLGGATTDTQYF
j_gene: TRBJ2-7; len: 11; v_gene: TRBV28; CDR3aa: CASSLRYEQYF
j_gene: TRBJ2-5; len: 14; v_gene: TRBV29-1; CDR3aa: CSAGTDTNVETQYF
j_gene: TRBJ2-3; len: 19; v_gene: TRBV4-2; CDR3aa: CASSQDRPGLAGGTDTQYF
j_gene: TRBJ1-2; len: 15; v_gene: TRBV4-1; CDR3aa: CASSPGRQGAYGYTF
j_gene: TRBJ2-5; len: 13; v_gene: TRBV2; CDR3aa: CASSELGGSNQYF
j_gene: TRBJ2-2; len: 18; v_gene: TRBV1; CDR3aa: CTSSQEKPRQPNTGELFF
j_gene: TRBJ1-5; len: 14; v_gene: TRBV2; CDR3aa: CASSKEPYNQPQHF
j_gene: TRBJ2-7; len: 14; v_gene: TRBV18; CDR3aa: CASSPGGPAYEQYF
j_gene: TRBJ1-5; len: 14; v_gene: TRBV19; CDR3aa: CASTRRGDNQPQHF
j_gene: TRBJ2-7; len: 13; v_gene: TRBV29-1; CDR3aa: CSVERGAGYEQYF